The text below deals with one TCR beta chain. No antigen is known for it. The CDR3 has 12 amino acids. Trimming pared 6 bases from V and 6 bases from J, leaving 13 bases between. Looked up from germline, CDR1 is GTSNPN and CDR2 is SVGIG (reference sequence). Using immunoSEQ multiplex PCR, the repertoire was profiled, and TCRdb retains in-frame clones only, with some absent. Here the sample spans roughly 2.5 million clones, 90% to 95% being singletons. Every contributor of samples was a Caucasian grown-up residing in Nashville, Tennessee. Subsets obtained from CD4+ cells comprised CD45RA+ naive and CD45RA-negative memory cells. This sample was included in a study of shared clonotypes between healthy human individuals. Study summary: With ages of 18 to 49, the donors were two women and a few men.

General study results and limits: Despite large depth, sorted-subset datasets appeared incompletely sequenced.

Sequencing was performed on naive CD4+ T cells sorted from blood. Subset denoted: CD45RA+ positively selected. The clonotype was recovered from a man between 18 and 35 years old in good health. The chain links TRBV30 to TRBJ2-3, with a weak D call TRBD2 (6 bases). The DNA for the CDR3 is TGTGCCTGTCTCGGCGGAGGGGATACGCAGTATTTT. Translating it yields CACLGGGDTQYF.